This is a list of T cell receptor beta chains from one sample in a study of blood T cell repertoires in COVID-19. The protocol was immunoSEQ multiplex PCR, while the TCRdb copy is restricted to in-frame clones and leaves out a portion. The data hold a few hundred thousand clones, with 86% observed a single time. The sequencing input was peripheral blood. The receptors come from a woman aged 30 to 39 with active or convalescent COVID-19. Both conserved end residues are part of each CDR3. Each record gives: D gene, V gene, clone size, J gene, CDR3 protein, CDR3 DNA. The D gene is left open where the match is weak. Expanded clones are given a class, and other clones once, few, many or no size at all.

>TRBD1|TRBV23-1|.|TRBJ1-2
CASSRHDRDYGYTF
TGCGCCAGCAGTCGCCACGACAGGGACTATGGCTACACCTTC
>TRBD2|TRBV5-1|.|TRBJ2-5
CASSLGTSGNQETQYF
TGCGCCAGCAGCTTGGGGACTAGCGGGAACCAAGAGACCCAGTACTTC
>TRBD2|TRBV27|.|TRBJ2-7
CASSLYGTSGGGVNYEQYF
TGTGCCAGCAGTTTATATGGGACTAGCGGGGGCGGGGTGAACTACGAGCAGTACTTC
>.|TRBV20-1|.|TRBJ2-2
CSASMGAPGELFF
TGCAGTGCTAGTATGGGGGCGCCCGGGGAGCTGTTTTTT
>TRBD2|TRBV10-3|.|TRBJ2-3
CAISERAGGVDTQYF
TGTGCCATCAGTGAAAGAGCGGGGGGTGTAGATACGCAGTATTTT
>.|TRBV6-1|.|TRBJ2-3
CASSVGGPLGTDTQYF
TGTGCCAGCAGTGTGGGGGGGCCTTTGGGCACAGATACGCAGTATTTT
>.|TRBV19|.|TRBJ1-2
CASSITGSDYGYTF
TGTGCCAGTAGTATAACGGGGTCTGACTATGGCTACACCTTC
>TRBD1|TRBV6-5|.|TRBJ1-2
CASSYSRGINYGYTF
TGTGCCAGCAGTTACAGCAGGGGGATAAACTATGGCTACACCTTC
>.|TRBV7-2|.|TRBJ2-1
CASSTTGGPYNEQFF
TGTGCCAGCAGCACAACCGGGGGACCCTACAATGAGCAGTTCTTC
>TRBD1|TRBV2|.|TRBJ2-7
CASSEVGTGRLF
TGTGCCAGCAGTGAGGTTGGGACAGGCCGACTCTTC
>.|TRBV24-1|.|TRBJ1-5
CATSDGRGGNQPQHF
TGTGCCACCAGTGACGGGCGGGGTGGCAATCAGCCCCAGCATTTT
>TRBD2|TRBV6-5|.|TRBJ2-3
CASSYLAGAPTDTQYF
TGTGCCAGCAGTTACCTAGCGGGGGCCCCCACAGATACGCAGTATTTT
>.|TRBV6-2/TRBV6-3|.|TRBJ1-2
CASSSGGGYTF
TGTGCCAGCAGTTCGGGAGGCGGCTACACCTTC
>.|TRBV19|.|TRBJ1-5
CASSIVTDYSNQPQHF
TGTGCCAGTAGTATTGTAACAGATTATAGCAATCAGCCCCAGCATTTT
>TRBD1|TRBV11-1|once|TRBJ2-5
CASSSLLQGDGETQYF
TGTGCCAGCAGCTCACTTCTACAGGGGGATGGAGAGACCCAGTACTTC
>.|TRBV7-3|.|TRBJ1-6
CASRYRGGAHSPLHF
TGTGCCAGCAGGTACCGCGGGGGGGCGCATTCACCCCTCCACTTT
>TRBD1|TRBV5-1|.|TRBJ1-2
CASSSTGADYGYTF
TGCGCCAGCAGCTCGACAGGGGCCGACTATGGCTACACCTTC
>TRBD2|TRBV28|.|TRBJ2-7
CASSLGALATDEQYF
TGTGCCAGCAGTTTGGGTGCACTAGCGACCGACGAGCAGTACTTC
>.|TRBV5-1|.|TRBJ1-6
CASSLGGSNSPLHF
TGCGCCAGCAGCTTAGGAGGGTCTAATTCACCCCTCCACTTT
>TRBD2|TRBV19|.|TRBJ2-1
CASSIVASGGWGNEQFF
TGTGCCAGTAGTATTGTAGCTAGCGGGGGCTGGGGCAATGAGCAGTTCTTC
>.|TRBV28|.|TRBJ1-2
CASSFGQGVRYTF
TGTGCCAGCAGTTTCGGGCAGGGTGTCCGCTACACCTTC
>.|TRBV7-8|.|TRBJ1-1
CASSSNRPGGTEAFF
TGTGCCAGCAGCTCGAATCGGCCGGGGGGAACTGAAGCTTTCTTT
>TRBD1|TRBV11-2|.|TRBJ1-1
CASSLTGKDTEAFF
TGTGCCAGCAGCTTGACAGGGAAGGACACTGAAGCTTTCTTT
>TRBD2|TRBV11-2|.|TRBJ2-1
CASSPPGLAGAGEQFF
TGTGCCAGCAGCCCCCCGGGACTAGCGGGGGCGGGTGAGCAGTTCTTC
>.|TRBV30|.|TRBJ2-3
CAWSVGGADTQYF
TGTGCCTGGAGCGTAGGAGGGGCAGATACGCAGTATTTT
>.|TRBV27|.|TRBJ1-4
CASRRANEKLFF
TGTGCCAGCAGGCGAGCTAATGAAAAACTGTTTTTT
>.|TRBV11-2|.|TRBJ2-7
CASREASTYEQYF
TGTGCCAGCAGAGAGGCGAGTACCTACGAGCAGTACTTC
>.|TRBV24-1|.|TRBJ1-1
CATSDERGCTEAFF
TGTGCCACCAGTGATGAGAGGGGGTGCACTGAAGCTTTCTTT
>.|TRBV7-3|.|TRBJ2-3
CASSLGSSGTDTQYF
TGTGCCAGCAGCTTAGGTTCGTCGGGAACAGATACGCAGTATTTT
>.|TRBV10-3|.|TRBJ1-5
CAISAPEGNQPQHF
TGTGCCATCAGTGCCCCAGAGGGCAATCAGCCCCAGCATTTT
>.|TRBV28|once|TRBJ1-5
CASSLSAGVVPSNQPQHF
TGTGCCAGCAGTTTATCGGCAGGGGTGGTGCCTAGCAATCAGCCCCAGCATTTT
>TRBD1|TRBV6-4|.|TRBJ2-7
CASRVTGGAGEQYF
TGTGCCAGCAGAGTGACAGGGGGGGCGGGCGAGCAGTACTTC